The 28 T cell receptor beta chains reported below all come from one sample, sequenced in a study of blood T cell repertoires in COVID-19. Measured with immunoSEQ multiplex PCR; TCRdb has only the in-frame clones, and not every one. Of 140,000 to 150,000 clones listed, 75% to 90% are singletons. The source material was peripheral blood. The receptor source for this set is a man in his 60s with active or convalescent COVID-19.

This rearrangement joins TRBV7-2 to TRBJ2-3; D may be TRBD2 (5 bases). The CDR3 is 16 amino acids. Trimming removed 1 base from V and 1 base from J, with 12 bases in between. Germline CDR1 and CDR2: SGHTA and FQGNSA. CDR3 DNA sequence: TGTGCCAGCAGCTTAGTGGCTAGCAGAGGCACAGATACGCAGTATTTT. This codes for CASSLVASRGTDTQYF.

The V call is TRBV2, the J call TRBJ1-3, with D possibly being TRBD1 (6 bases). The CDR3 runs to 14 residues. Germline CDR1 is SNHLY and CDR2 is FYNNEI. V lost 6 bases and J lost 3, with 12 bases in between. CDR3 loop: CASRTTGFGNTIYF. The DNA of the CDR3 is TGTGCCAGCAGAACTACAGGGTTTGGAAACACCATATATTTT.

This chain links TRBV27 with TRBJ2-3; tentatively, D is TRBD2 (6 bases). The V end lost 6 bases, the J end lost 6 bases, and 19 bases lay between the germline ends. The CDR3 runs 15 residues. CDR1 and CDR2 from the germline V gene are MNHEY and SMNVEV (reference sequence). CDR3 coding DNA: TGTGCCAGCAGGCCTTGGGGCGGGGCGCGGGATACGCAGTATTTT. Residues: CASRPWGGARDTQYF.

The chain recombines TRBV19 with TRBJ1-1; D is unclear. Per the germline V gene, CDR1 is LNHDA and CDR2 is SQIVND (reference sequence). This CDR3 region has 16 residues. The ends were cut back, 4 bases at V and 6 bases at J, with 21 bases in the middle. CDR3 sequence: CASSTPRGTAFAEAFF. CDR3 DNA sequence: TGTGCCAGTAGTACGCCCCGAGGAACGGCATTTGCTGAAGCTTTCTTT.

This clone showed up just once. This rearrangement joins TRBV11-2 to TRBJ2-2; TRBD2 matches 12 bases. The CDR3 consists of 14 residues. Germline V gives CDR1 SGHAT, CDR2 FQNNGV. V shed 4 bases, J shed 8 bases, and the junction held 2 bases outside the gene matches. CDR3 region: CASSSTSGRGELFF. The CDR3 nucleotides read TGTGCCAGCAGCTCGACTAGCGGGAGAGGGGAGCTGTTTTTT.

The V gene is TRBV28, the J gene TRBJ1-2, with 7 nucleotides matching TRBD1. With V trimmed by 5 bases and J by 8 bases, 5 bases remained unmatched. Germline-derived CDR1 and CDR2 are MDHEN and SYDVKM. The CDR3 runs 12 residues. The CDR3 loop reads CASSTGQRGYTF. The CDR3 nucleotides read TGTGCCAGCAGTACGGGACAGAGGGGCTACACCTTC.

The chain recombines TRBV29-1 with TRBJ1-2, with 8 bases matching TRBD1. Germline CDR1 SQVTM, CDR2 ANQGSEA. The CDR3 has 13 amino acids. V dropped 1 base and J dropped 7; count of bases not matched to a gene: 5. CDR3 sequence: CSVEGTGSAGYTF. The CDR3 region has the DNA TGCAGCGTTGAAGGGACAGGGTCGGCTGGCTACACCTTC. The whole variable domain, remainder taken from reference TRBV29-1 and TRBJ1-2, is SAVISQKPSRDICQRGTSLTIQCQVDSQVTMMFWYRQQPGQSLTLIATANQGSEATYESGFVIDKFPISRPNLTFSTLTVSNMSPEDSSIYLCSVEGTGSAGYTFGSGTRLTVV.

This chain links TRBV24-1 with TRBJ2-3; 9 bases are shared with TRBD2. This CDR3 contains 14 residues. After removal of 8 bases from V and 3 bases from J, the junction contained 5 bases not matched to a gene. Looked up from germline, CDR1 is KGHDR and CDR2 is SFDVKD. The CDR3 nucleotides are TGTGCCACCATGAGGGCGGGAGGGACAGATACGCAGTATTTT. Encoded protein: CATMRAGGTDTQYF.

This clone was seen a single time. The CDR3 DNA reads as TGCGCCAGCAGCGGAGGGACAGGGCGCTACGAGCAGTACTTC. Amino acids: CASSGGTGRYEQYF. This chain links TRBV5-1 with TRBJ2-7; 9 nucleotides match TRBD1. In germline, CDR1 is SGHRS, CDR2 YFSETQ. With V trimmed by 4 bases and J by 3 bases, 5 bases remained unmatched. There are 14 residues in the CDR3.

This chain connects TRBV15 to TRBJ2-5; weak D call: TRBD1 (5 bases). Per the germline V gene, CDR1 is LNHNV and CDR2 is YYDKDF (reference sequence). The V end was cut by 4 bases, the J end by 5 bases, with 17 bases between. The CDR3 runs to 15 residues. The CDR3 DNA reads TGTGCCACCAGCATTCCCCAGGGCTCTCGGGAGACCCAGTACTTC. It is translated as CATSIPQGSRETQYF.

V gene TRBV28 combines with J gene TRBJ1-2; D gene ambiguous. The CDR3 is made up of 12 amino acids. The V end was cut by 5 bases, the J end by 8 bases, with 12 bases between. The germline CDR1 and CDR2 sequences are MDHEN and SYDVKM. CDR3 in amino acids: CASSTLQVGYTF. For the CDR3, the DNA is TGTGCCAGCAGTACTCTTCAGGTCGGCTACACCTTC.

This clone was found once. This chain connects TRBV12-5 to TRBJ2-5; D is perhaps TRBD1 (5 bases). CDR3 length: 15 residues. Trimming cost V 0 bases and J 3 bases, with 11 bases left between them. The germline V gene encodes CDR1 LGHNT and CDR2 FRNRAP. The CDR3 DNA follows: TGTGCTAGTGGTTTGGTACTCAGGGCAGAAGAGACCCAGTACTTC. Translating gives CASGLVLRAEETQYF.

The J gene is TRBJ1-2, the V gene TRBV5-1, with a weak D call TRBD1 (5 bases). The V end lost 0 bases, the J end lost 8 bases, and 17 bases lay between the germline ends. The CDR3 extends over 15 amino acids. CDR1 is SGHRS, CDR2 YFSETQ, per germline. As DNA, the CDR3 is TGCGCCAGCAGCTTGGTCTCTGACGGGGGAAGGGGCTACACCTTC. Translating gives CASSLVSDGGRGYTF.

This chain links TRBV5-1 with TRBJ2-1, with TRBD2 matching over 9 bases. Germline CDR1 and CDR2: SGHRS and YFSETQ. The trim removed 2 bases at V and 9 bases at J, leaving 6 bases unmatched. CDR3 size: 14 residues. The CDR3, as DNA: TGCGCCAGCAGCTTCTTAGCGGGAGACGGTGAGCAGTTCTTC. Residues: CASSFLAGDGEQFF.

The chain recombines TRBV6-5 with TRBJ2-1; 9 nucleotides agree with TRBD2. V dropped 7 bases and J dropped 5; count of bases not matched to a gene: 6. CDR1 and CDR2 from the germline V gene are MNHEY and SVGAGI. The CDR3 runs to 14 residues. This chain's CDR3 is CASTRGGPNNEQFF. CDR3 nucleotides: TGTGCCAGCACGCGGGGGGGCCCTAACAATGAGCAGTTCTTC.

The CDR3 region is CASSFGTLSGNTIYF. The CDR3 region has the DNA TGTGCCAGCAGCTTTGGGACACTCTCTGGAAACACCATATATTTT. The gene calls are TRBV7-2 and TRBJ1-3; D possibly corresponds to TRBD1 (6 bases). Trimming pared 3 bases from V and 0 bases from J, leaving 9 bases between. Germline loops: CDR1 SGHTA, CDR2 FQGNSA. The CDR3 spans 15 residues.

The J gene is TRBJ1-3, the V gene TRBV9; 9 bases agree with TRBD1. This CDR3 comprises 19 residues. V lost 0 bases to trimming and J lost 0 bases; unmatched junction nucleotides: 10. Looked up from germline, CDR1 is SGDLS and CDR2 is YYNGEE. This CDR3 reads CASSVVRDRETPSGNTIYF. The CDR3 bases are TGTGCCAGCAGCGTAGTTCGGGACAGGGAAACTCCCTCTGGAAACACCATATATTTT.

The V gene is TRBV4-1, the J gene TRBJ1-3; a weak D match, TRBD1 (5 bases). Germline CDR1 and CDR2: MGHRA and YSYEKL. This CDR3 contains 14 residues. The ends were cut back, 6 bases at V and 4 bases at J, with 13 bases in the middle. Here the CDR3 DNA reads TGCGCCAGCAGTATACAGGTTTCCGGAAACACCATATATTTT. Protein sequence: CASSIQVSGNTIYF.

In this sample, this clone turned up once. The rearrangement links TRBV6-5 to TRBJ2-1; 9 bases are a match to TRBD1. Germline CDR1 and CDR2: MNHEY and SVGAGI. This CDR3 contains 15 residues. With 0 bases clipped from V and 9 bases from J, the junction kept 6 bases outside the gene matches. The CDR3 is CASSYSGTGKREQFF. The DNA of the CDR3 is TGTGCCAGCAGTTACTCGGGGACAGGGAAGCGTGAGCAGTTCTTC.

The J gene is TRBJ1-1, the V gene TRBV30; 7 bases are a match to TRBD1. The ends lost 4 bases at V and 5 bases at J; junction bases unmatched: 13. The CDR3 runs to 15 residues. The germline gives CDR1 GTSNPN, CDR2 SVGIG (reference sequence). CDR3: CAWIRTGLGGTEAFF. In DNA, the CDR3 is TGTGCCTGGATTAGGACAGGTCTGGGAGGAACTGAAGCTTTCTTT. Supplemented by reference TRBV30 and TRBJ1-1, the full variable domain reads SQTIHQWPATLVQPVGSPLSLECTVEGTSNPNLYWYRQAAGRGLQLLFYSVGIGQISSEVPQNLSASRPQDRQFILSSKKLLLSDSGFYLCAWIRTGLGGTEAFFGQGTRLTVV.

This rearrangement joins TRBV7-3 to TRBJ2-1; 8 bases map to TRBD2. CDR1 is SGHTA and CDR2 is FQGTGA in the germline V gene. With 2 bases clipped from V and 2 bases from J, the junction kept 5 bases outside the gene matches. The CDR3 is made up of 16 amino acids. The CDR3: CASSLRAGGAYNEQFF. DNA of the CDR3: TGTGCCAGCAGCTTACGGGCGGGGGGAGCCTACAATGAGCAGTTCTTC.

The chain has TRBV3-1 (or the pseudogene TRBV3-2) and TRBJ1-5; 7 positions agree with TRBD1. V lost 2 bases to trimming and J lost 2 bases; unmatched junction nucleotides: 3. The germline CDR1 and CDR2 sequences are LGHDT and YNNKEL (reference sequence). The CDR3 extends over 15 amino acids. Written as DNA, the CDR3 is TGTGCCAGCAGCCAAACAGGGGAAGGCAATCAGCCCCAGCATTTT. Translated: CASSQTGEGNQPQHF.

V and J are TRBV18 and TRBJ2-1, with 12 positions matching TRBD2. Germline CDR1 reads KGHSH; CDR2 reads LQKENI. V shed 4 bases and J 5 bases; nucleotides not matched to a gene: 3. This CDR3 contains 15 residues. CDR3 protein: CASSLLAGGNNEQFF. The CDR3 DNA sequence: TGTGCCAGCTCACTCCTAGCGGGGGGGAACAATGAGCAGTTCTTC. The full variable domain, completed using reference TRBV18 and TRBJ2-1, is NAGVMQNPRHLVRRRGQEARLRCSPMKGHSHVYWYRQLPEEGLKFMVYLQKENIIDESGMPKERFSAEFPKEGPSILRIQQVVRGDSAAYFCASSLLAGGNNEQFFGPGTRLTVL.

The chain recombines TRBV5-6 with TRBJ1-6; D remains unclear. Trimming left V 1 base short and J 10 bases short, with 15 bases between. The length of the CDR3 is 15 residues. CDR1 and CDR2 from the germline V gene are SGHDT and YYEEEE. CDR3 nucleotides: TGTGCCAGCAGCTTGCTGCAGCGGCAAAGCTCACCCCTCCACTTT. Protein: CASSLLQRQSSPLHF.

The V call is TRBV7-2, the J call TRBJ2-1, with D perhaps TRBD2 (6 bases). CDR3 length equals 16 residues. V lost 5 bases and J 0 bases, leaving 14 bases between the germline ends. Germline values: CDR1 SGHTA, CDR2 FQGNSA. The DNA of the CDR3 is TGTGCCAGCAGCCCCATTACTAGCCCCTCCTACAATGAGCAGTTCTTC. Its protein product is CASSPITSPSYNEQFF.

CDR3 in amino acids: CASSLSEGETQYF. The DNA for the CDR3 is TGTGCCAGCAGCCTTAGTGAGGGTGAGACCCAGTACTTC. This chain uses TRBV12-3 or TRBV12-4 with TRBJ2-5; perhaps TRBD2 as D (5 bases). CDR3 size: 13 residues. The V and J ends lost 6 bases and 5 bases respectively, with 13 bases between them.

The chain links TRBV15 to TRBJ2-1, with 15 bases lining up with TRBD2. CDR1 is LNHNV, CDR2 YYDKDF, per germline (reference sequence). V lost 0 bases to trimming and J lost 0 bases; unmatched junction nucleotides: 9. CDR3 size: 21 residues. CDR3 bases: TGTGCCACCAGCAGAGACTCGGGGACTAGCGGGGGGCCAAGCTCCTACAATGAGCAGTTCTTC. Encoded protein: CATSRDSGTSGGPSSYNEQFF.

The chain links TRBV6-4 to TRBJ1-3; D uncertain. The CDR3 loop spans 16 amino acids. The germline V gene encodes CDR1 MRHNA and CDR2 SNTAGT. Trimming left V 6 bases short and J 4 bases short, with 19 bases between. The CDR3 protein is CASRGYEVWRGNTIYF. The CDR3 DNA reads TGTGCCAGCAGGGGTTATGAGGTTTGGCGCGGAAACACCATATATTTT.